This TCR beta chain emerged from a study of T cell responses to AZD1222 COVID-19 vaccine (dated by TCRdb to the early 2020s). Regarding the research as a whole: A total of over 230 trial participants underwent TCR sequencing, of whom some 210 received two doses of AZD1222 and around 25 received two doses of the MenACWY control vaccine. Enrollment into the trials was organized by age into subgroups of 18-55, 56-69 and 70-plus years, and those subgroups contained about 160, 30 and 59 TCR-sequenced participants, respectively. What the authors observed across the whole study: A significant rise in spike-specific TCR breadth and depth was observed after two AZD1222 doses relative to day 0 and relative to MenACWY recipients. Because no day 14 peak-response samples were available, the repertoires could be characterized only after the peak T cell response. In the small 56-69-year group, the increase in depth fell short of significance, most likely because of low power. Vaccine-associated CD4 TCRs spanned the whole spike protein, with dominant responses in regions 160-218 and 743-854. Reportedly, close to half of the unique spike-specific TCRs recognized epitopes lying outside the regions that are mutated in the B.1.351 and B.1.1.7 variants. Conclusions about previously exposed vaccinees are limited because only six or seven AZD1222 recipients were SARS-CoV-2 seropositive at baseline. Participants were mostly white British and included more females than males, and it was suggested by the authors that clonal diversity may have been underestimated.

There are 13 amino acids in the CDR3, from cysteine to phenylalanine inclusive. Only the CDR3 part of the read is kept: 39 bases, read in frame from the first base. V is reduced by 3 bases and J by 0 bases, leaving a spacing of 6 bases between them. The germline V gene (reference sequence) specifies LNHDA as CDR1 and SQIVND as CDR2. The sample's time point, from its label and the paper: about 28 days (+/-7) after the second vaccine dose. Per the publication, the treatment or condition label means: meningococcal conjugate vaccine given as trial control. Samples from vaccinated people were obtained from the UK trials COV001 and COV002, which included a single-blind randomized controlled phase 2/3 trial of AZD1222 (ChAdOx1 nCoV-19) in healthy adults. Trial participant PBMC samples were collected at day 0 and day 28 after the second dose for TCRbeta chain sequencing. Worth noting for this clone: What antigen it recognizes has not been identified. Base quality data are lacking; no much larger clone is found one base away. At the DNA level, this CDR3 is encoded by other sequences in the same sample as well.

The CDR3 regions of human TCRbeta chains were analyzed by immunosequencing. In the source study's methods: TCRs in the repertoires were compared against a reference library of SARS-CoV-2-specific TCRs that had been generated with the MIRA antigen-specificity platform. Breadth was defined as the fraction of unique TCRs that were SARS-CoV-2-associated. Depth was defined as the fraction of total T cells that were SARS-CoV-2-associated. Using the MIRA data, every spike-specific TCR was mapped to the spike region that the TCR reacted to and assigned to either a CD4 or a CD8 class. Log10-transformed breadth and depth values were compared by one-way ANOVA with Sidak's multiple comparisons tests. TCRdb retrieved this table from immuneACCESS and kept in-frame rearrangements only. Not all clones are present; in checked studies, unresolved V genes account for under half, and no reason is known for the remainder. Clonal size and the V and J genes are those of that table, whereas D and trimming came from the DNA. The sample table contains approximately 200,000 clones; only one count was recorded for roughly 94% of them. Together, the top ten hold approximately 1.7% of the sample.

This specimen was peripheral blood, taken 28 days after the second dose of the MenACWY control vaccine. Here the chain combines TRBV19 and TRBJ2-7; the D gene lacks a confident call. The clonotype comes from an adult who received the MenACWY meningococcal vaccine as a control. The CDR3 protein: CASSMGSSYEQYF. DNA sequence: TGTGCCAGTAGTATGGGCTCCTCCTACGAGCAGTACTTC.